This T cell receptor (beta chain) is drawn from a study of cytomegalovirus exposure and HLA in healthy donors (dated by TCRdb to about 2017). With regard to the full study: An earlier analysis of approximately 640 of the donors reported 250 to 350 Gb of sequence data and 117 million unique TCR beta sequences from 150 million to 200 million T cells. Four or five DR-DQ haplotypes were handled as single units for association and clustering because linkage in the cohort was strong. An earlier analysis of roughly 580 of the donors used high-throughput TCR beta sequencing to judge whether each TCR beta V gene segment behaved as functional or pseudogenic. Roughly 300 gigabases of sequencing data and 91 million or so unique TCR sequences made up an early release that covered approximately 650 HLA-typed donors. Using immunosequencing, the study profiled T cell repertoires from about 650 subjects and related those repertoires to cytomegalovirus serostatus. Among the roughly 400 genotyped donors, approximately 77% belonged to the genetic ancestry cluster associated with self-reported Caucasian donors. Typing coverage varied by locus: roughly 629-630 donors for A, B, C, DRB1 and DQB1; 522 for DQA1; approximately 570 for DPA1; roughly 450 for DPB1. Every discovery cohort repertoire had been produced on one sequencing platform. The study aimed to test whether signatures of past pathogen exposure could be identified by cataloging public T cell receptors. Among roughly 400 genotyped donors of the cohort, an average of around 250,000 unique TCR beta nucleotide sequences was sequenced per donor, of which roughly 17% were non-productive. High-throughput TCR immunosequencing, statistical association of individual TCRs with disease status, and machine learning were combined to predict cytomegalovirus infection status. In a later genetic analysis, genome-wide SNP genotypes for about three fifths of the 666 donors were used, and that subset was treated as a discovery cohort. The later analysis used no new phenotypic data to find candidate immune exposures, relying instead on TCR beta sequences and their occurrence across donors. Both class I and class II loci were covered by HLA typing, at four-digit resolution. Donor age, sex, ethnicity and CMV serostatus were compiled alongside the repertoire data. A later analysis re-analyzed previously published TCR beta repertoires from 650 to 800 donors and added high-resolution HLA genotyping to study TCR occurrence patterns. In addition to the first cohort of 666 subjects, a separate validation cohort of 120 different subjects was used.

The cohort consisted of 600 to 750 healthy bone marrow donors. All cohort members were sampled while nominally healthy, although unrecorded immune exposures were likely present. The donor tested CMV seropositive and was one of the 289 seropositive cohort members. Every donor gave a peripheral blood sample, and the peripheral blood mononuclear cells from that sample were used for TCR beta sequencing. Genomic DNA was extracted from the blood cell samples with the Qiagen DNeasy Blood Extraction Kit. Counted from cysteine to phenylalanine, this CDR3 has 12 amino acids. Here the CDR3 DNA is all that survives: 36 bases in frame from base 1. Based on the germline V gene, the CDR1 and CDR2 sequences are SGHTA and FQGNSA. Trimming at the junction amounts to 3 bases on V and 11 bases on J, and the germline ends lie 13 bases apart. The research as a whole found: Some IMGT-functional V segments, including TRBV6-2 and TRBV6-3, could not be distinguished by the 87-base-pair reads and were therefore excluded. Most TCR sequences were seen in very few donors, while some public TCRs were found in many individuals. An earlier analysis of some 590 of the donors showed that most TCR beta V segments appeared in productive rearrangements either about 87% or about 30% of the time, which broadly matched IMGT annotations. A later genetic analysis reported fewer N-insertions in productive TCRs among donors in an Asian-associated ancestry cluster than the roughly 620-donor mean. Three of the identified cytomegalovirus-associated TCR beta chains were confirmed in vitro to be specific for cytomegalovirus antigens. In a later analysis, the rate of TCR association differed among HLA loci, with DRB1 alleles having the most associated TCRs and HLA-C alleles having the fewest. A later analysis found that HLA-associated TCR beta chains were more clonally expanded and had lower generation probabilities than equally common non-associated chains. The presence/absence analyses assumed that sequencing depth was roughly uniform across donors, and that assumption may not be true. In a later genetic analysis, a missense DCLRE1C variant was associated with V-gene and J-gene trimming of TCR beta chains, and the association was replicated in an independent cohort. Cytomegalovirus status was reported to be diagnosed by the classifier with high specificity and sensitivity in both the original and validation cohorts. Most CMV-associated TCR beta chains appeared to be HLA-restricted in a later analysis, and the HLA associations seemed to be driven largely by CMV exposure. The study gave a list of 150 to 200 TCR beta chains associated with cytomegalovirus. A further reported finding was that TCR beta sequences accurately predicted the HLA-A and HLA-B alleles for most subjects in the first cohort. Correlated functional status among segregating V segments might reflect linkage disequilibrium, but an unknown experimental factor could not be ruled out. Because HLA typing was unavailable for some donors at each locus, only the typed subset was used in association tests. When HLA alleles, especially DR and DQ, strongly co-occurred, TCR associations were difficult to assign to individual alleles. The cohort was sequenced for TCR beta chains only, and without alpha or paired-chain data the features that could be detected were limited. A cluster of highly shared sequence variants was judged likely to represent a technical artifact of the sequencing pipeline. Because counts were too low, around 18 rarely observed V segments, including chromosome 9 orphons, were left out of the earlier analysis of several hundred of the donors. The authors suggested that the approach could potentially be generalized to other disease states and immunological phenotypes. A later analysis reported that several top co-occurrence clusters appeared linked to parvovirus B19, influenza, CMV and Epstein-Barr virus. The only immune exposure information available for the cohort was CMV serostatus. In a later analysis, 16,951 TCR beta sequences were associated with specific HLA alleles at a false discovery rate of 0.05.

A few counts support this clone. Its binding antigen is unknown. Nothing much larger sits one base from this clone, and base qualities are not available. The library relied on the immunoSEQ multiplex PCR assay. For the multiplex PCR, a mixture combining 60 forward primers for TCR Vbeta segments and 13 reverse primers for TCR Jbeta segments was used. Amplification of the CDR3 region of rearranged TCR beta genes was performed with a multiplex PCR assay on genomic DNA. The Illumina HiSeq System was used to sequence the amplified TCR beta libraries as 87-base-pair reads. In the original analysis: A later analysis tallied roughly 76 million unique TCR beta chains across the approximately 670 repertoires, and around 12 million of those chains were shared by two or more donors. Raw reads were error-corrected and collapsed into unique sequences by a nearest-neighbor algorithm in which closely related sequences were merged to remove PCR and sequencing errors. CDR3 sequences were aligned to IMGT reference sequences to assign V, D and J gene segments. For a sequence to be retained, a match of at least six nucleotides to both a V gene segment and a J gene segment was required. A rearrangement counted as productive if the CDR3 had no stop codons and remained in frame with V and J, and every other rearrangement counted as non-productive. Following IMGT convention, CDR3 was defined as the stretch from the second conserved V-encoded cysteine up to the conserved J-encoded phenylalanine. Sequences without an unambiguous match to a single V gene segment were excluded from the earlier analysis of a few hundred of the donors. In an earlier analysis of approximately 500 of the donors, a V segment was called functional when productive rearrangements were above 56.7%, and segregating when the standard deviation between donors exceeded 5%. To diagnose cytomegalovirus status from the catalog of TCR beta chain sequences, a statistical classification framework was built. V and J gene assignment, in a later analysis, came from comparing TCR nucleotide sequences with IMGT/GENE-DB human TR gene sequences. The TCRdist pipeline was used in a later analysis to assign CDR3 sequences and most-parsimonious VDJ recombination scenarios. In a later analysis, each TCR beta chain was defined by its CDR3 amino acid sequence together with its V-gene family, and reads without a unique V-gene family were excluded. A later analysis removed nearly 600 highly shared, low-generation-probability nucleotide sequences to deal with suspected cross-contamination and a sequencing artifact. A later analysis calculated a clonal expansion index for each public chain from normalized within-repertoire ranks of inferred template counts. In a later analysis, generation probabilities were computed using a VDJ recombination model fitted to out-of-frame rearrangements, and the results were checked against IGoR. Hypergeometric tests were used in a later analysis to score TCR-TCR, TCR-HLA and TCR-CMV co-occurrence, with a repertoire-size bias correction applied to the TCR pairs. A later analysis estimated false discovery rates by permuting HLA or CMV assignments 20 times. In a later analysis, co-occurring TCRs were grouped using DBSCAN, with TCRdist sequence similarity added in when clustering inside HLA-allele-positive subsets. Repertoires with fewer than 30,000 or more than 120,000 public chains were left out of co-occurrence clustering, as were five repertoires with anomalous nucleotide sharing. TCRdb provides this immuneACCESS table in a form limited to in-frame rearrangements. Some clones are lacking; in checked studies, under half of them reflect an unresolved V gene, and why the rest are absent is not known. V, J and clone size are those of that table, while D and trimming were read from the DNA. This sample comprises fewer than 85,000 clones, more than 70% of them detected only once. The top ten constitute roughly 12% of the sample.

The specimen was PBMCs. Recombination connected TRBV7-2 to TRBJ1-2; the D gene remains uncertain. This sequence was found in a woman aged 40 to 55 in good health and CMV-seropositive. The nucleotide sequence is TGTGCCAGCAGCTTTCGGGAACCTCGTTACACCTTC. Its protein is CASSFREPRYTF.